The 7 T cell receptor beta chains below come from one sample, sequenced in a study of identical twins. TCRdb reprocessed the 5' RACE reads via MiXCR and lists one record per CDR3 protein. This sample has about 290,000 distinct CDR3 sequences; just under 9.5% occur once, and the top ten carry roughly 6.4%. In addition, the sample was reused for a study of yellow fever vaccine responses in identical twins.

The sequencing sample was made of CD8+ T cells sorted from blood. The receptor set was obtained from a woman aged 18-29 years in good health.

V and J are TRBV27 and TRBJ2-3; D not resolved. The V gene's germline CDR1 is MNHEY and CDR2 SMNVEV (reference sequence). The V end was cut by 1 base, the J end by 2 bases, with 10 bases between. The CDR3 totals 15 residues. The CDR3 sequence: CASSLLRVHTDTQYF. Here the CDR3 DNA reads TGTGCCAGCAGTTTATTAAGAGTCCACACAGATACGCAGTATTTT.

This chain links TRBV15 with TRBJ2-5, with D hard to call. Deletions cut 5 bases from V and 2 bases from J, with 12 bases between. The germline V gene encodes CDR1 LNHNV and CDR2 YYDKDF (reference sequence). The CDR3 is 14 amino acids. CDR3 nucleotides: TGTGCCACCAGCCTCCGACGTGGTCAAGAGACCCAGTACTTC. Translation gives CATSLRRGQETQYF. The variable domain in full, with the rest retrieved from reference TRBV15 and TRBJ2-5, is DAMVIQNPRYQVTQFGKPVTLSCSQTLNHNVMYWYQQKSSQAPKLLFHYYDKDFNNEADTPDNFQSRRPNTSFCFLDIRSPGLGDTAMYLCATSLRRGQETQYFGPGTRLLVL.

This clonotype was seen a few times. This rearrangement joins TRBV6-5 to TRBJ2-2; a weak D match, TRBD1 (5 bases). The CDR3 has 16 amino acids. The germline CDR1 and CDR2 sequences are MNHEY and SVGAGI. V gave up 0 bases and J gave up 4 bases, with 12 bases separating them. CDR3 sequence reads: CASSYSKWTFTGELFF. CDR3 sequence (DNA): TGTGCCAGCAGTTACTCGAAATGGACATTCACCGGGGAGCTGTTTTTT.

This clonotype was recorded a few times. The chain links TRBV5-5 to TRBJ2-2; 10 bases map to TRBD2. V lost 3 bases to trimming and J lost 4 bases; unmatched junction nucleotides: 6. Germline V gene sequence: CDR1 SGHKS, CDR2 YYEKEE (reference sequence). There are 16 residues in the CDR3. The CDR3 protein is CASSSAGLAATGELFF. The CDR3 bases are TGTGCCAGCAGCTCCGCCGGACTAGCGGCCACCGGGGAGCTGTTTTTT.

The chain has TRBV29-1 and TRBJ2-3, with TRBD2 identical over 13 bases. The CDR3 length is 13 residues. Unmatched junction bases numbered 1, after V lost 7 bases and J lost 3 bases. CDR1 and CDR2 from the germline V gene are SQVTM and ANQGSEA. The chain's CDR3 is CSAGLAGTDTQYF. The CDR3 bases are TGCAGCGCGGGACTAGCGGGGACAGATACGCAGTATTTT.

This clonotype came up many times. The rearrangement uses TRBV12-3 or TRBV12-4 and TRBJ2-2; D gene unclear. This CDR3 spans 13 amino acids. Between the trimmed V and J ends, which lost 5 bases and 6 bases, there was a span of 10 bases. The CDR3 region has the DNA TGTGCCAGCAGTCCCGGCCCAGCCGGGGAGCTGTTTTTT. Amino acids: CASSPGPAGELFF.

The chain employs TRBV6-2 or TRBV6-3 and TRBJ2-7; 7 bases are shared with TRBD2. This CDR3 comprises 15 residues. Germline lookup yields CDR1 MNHEY and CDR2 SVGEGT. V gave up 6 bases and J gave up 3 bases; unmatched junction bases: 11. The CDR3 nucleotides are TGTGCCAGCAGCGAAAAGGGACTAAGGAGCTACGAGCAGTACTTC. It codes for CASSEKGLRSYEQYF.